This T cell receptor beta chain was captured by sequencing in a study of T cell changes during pregnancy in multiple sclerosis. Generated by immunoSEQ multiplex PCR, the TCRdb table keeps only in-frame clones and is missing some. The data contain fewer than 45,000 clones, over 85% of them singletons. The CDR3 loop spans 14 amino acids. V lost 5 bases, J lost 1 base, and 11 bases lay in between. Germline V gene lookup returns CDR1 MNHEY and CDR2 SMNVEV (reference sequence). The chain is built from TRBV27 and TRBJ1-1, with a possible D match to TRBD1 (5 bases). The source material was CD4+ T cells from peripheral blood mononuclear cells, sampled in the first trimester of pregnancy. This TCR came from a female donor with multiple sclerosis, enrolled in a pregnancy study. The CDR3 spells CASSPRQQNTEAFF. In DNA form, the CDR3 reads TGTGCCAGCAGTCCTCGACAGCAGAACACTGAAGCTTTCTTT.